The clone carrying this T cell receptor (beta chain) was counted only a few times. The antigen is unknown. This specimen belongs to a study of T cell repertoires in cytomegalovirus infection. Study summary: CMV epitopes, recently identified HLA-C-restricted and well-studied HLA-B-restricted, were used. A matching HLA type, together with CMV infection, was signaled by public TCR beta signatures. Study conclusions and caveats: Within the response measured ex vivo, HLA-C-restricted CMV-specific TCR beta clonotypes were dominant.

Germline V CDR1 and CDR2: MDHEN, SYDVKM. Trimming removed 4 bases from V and 0 bases from J, with 4 bases in between. This CDR3 has 13 amino acids. TCRdb re-derived calls from the reads in MiXCR, one entry per CDR3 protein. Here the sample spans about 770,000 distinct CDR3 sequences, just under 30% being singletons. This receptor was identified in a human donor in good health (CMV status not recorded). Some clones in this sample may be carry-over from other donors' samples. This chain connects TRBV28 to TRBJ1-5; no definite D call. The material sequenced was cultured CD8+ T cells from PBMCs, taken from culture after CMV antigen stimulation. CDR3 loop: CASSWVSNQPQHF. Written as DNA, the CDR3 is TGTGCCAGCAGTTGGGTTAGCAATCAGCCCCAGCATTTT.